Included here is one T cell receptor (beta chain) sequence, with context. This record comes from a study of cytomegalovirus exposure and HLA in healthy donors. After removal of 4 bases from V and 2 bases from J, the junction contained 4 bases not matched to a gene. This CDR3 comprises 14 residues. CDR1 is LNHDA and CDR2 is SQIVND in the germline V gene (reference sequence). This table comes from immunoSEQ multiplex PCR, and its TCRdb copy is limited to in-frame clones, with some not included. The repertoire holds 130,000 to 150,000 clones, with 89% as singletons. V is TRBV19 and J is TRBJ1-2; 7 nucleotides line up with TRBD1. The sequencing input was PBMCs. The clonotype was recovered from a woman younger than 35 in good health and CMV-seropositive. The CDR3 region has the DNA TGTGCCAGTAGTACCCGGGACAGAAACTATGGCTACACCTTC. Translated: CASSTRDRNYGYTF.